This entry features one TCR beta chain sequence. Antigen specificity is unknown. The data were taken from a study of PD-1 blockade in mismatch repair-deficient tumors. Study context: Enrolled about 2013-2016, patients had progressing, pretreated mismatch repair-deficient cancers of 12 to 13 types.

Broader study findings: After pembrolizumab, tumor-resident clones rose rapidly, then generally contracted before radiologic responses.

Some clones are missing from TCRdb's copy, which holds only in-frame ones; the method was immunoSEQ multiplex PCR. This sample has 38,000 or so clones, with roughly 84% found just once. Germline CDR1 reads ENHRY; CDR2 reads SYGVKD. V lost 0 bases and J lost 5, with 5 bases in between. The CDR3 has 13 amino acids. Three pembrolizumab responders had their TCRs sequenced. The chain has TRBV10-3 and TRBJ1-5; D not resolved. This TCR came from an adult with mismatch repair-deficient cancer. Sequences were derived from peripheral blood, sampled around 76 weeks after starting pembrolizumab. CDR3 region: CAISESWDQPQHF. The CDR3 nucleotides read TGTGCCATCAGTGAGTCCTGGGATCAGCCCCAGCATTTT.